Sequencing of this T cell receptor beta chain was carried out in a study of blood T cell repertoires in COVID-19 (dated by TCRdb to the early 2020s). Background for the entire study: Samples covering the acute and convalescent phases of COVID-19 were provided by collaborators in the United States, Italy and Spain. Where HLA class I and class II types were available, the types were taken from metadata supplied by the sample provider, not from assay-based typing. A freely available public database, intended as a resource for researchers studying the immune response to SARS-CoV-2, is where the repertoires were released. The material from the prospective study consisted of cDNA or gDNA derived from T cells, B-cell-depleted T cells, or PBMCs. Nearly every sample came with metadata listing a de-identified subject ID, COVID-19 status, age in years and sex. Deeply sampled blood TCRbeta repertoires from subjects exposed to, actively infected with, or recovered from COVID-19 were included in the dataset. Samples came from the ongoing ImmuneRACE study (first 160 participants) plus 1,254 subjects from 6 global collaborators. Summary of the overall study and its limitations: The quantity of clinical and demographic metadata differed by source and by participant and was supplied without curation.

From its cysteine to its phenylalanine, the CDR3 spans 13 amino acids. Left in the record is the CDR3 DNA by itself, 39 bases read in frame from the first base. Trimming takes 7 bases off V and 4 bases off J; junction bases not matched to a gene: 3. The germline V gene gives CDR1 as MNHEY and CDR2 as SVGAGI. As regards this clone: Its antigen remains unidentified. There are no base qualities to consult, and no much larger clone falls within one base.

TCRbeta CDR3 regions were amplified from genomic DNA by means of the immunoSEQ Assay, a bias-controlled multiplex PCR. The study's own analysis went as follows. Nucleated cell counts per sample were estimated from amplification of reference gene primers within the assay. Sequence reads were collapsed and filtered to measure the absolute abundance of every unique TCRbeta CDR3 rearrangement. For each sample, productive Simpson clonality was calculated as the square root of Simpson's diversity index across productive rearrangements. TCRdb holds this immuneACCESS table with in-frame rearrangements only. Some clones are missing; in checked studies, unresolved V genes explain under half, and the rest has no known cause. The DNA gave D and trimming, while V, J and clone size come from that table. The sample profile shows tens of thousands of clones; around 83% of them were found once. Approximately 21% of the sample is taken by the ten largest.

The collaborating institutions used their own protocols to collect whole blood in K2EDTA tubes. For TCRbeta analysis, collaborators shipped samples in one of three forms: frozen whole blood, isolated PBMCs, or DNA extracted from either of those sample types. The TCR originated in a woman older than 75 in a cohort sampled during active or convalescent COVID-19. The chain is encoded by TRBV6-5 joined to TRBJ1-2, with 10 bases matching TRBD1. Sequencing used peripheral blood. CDR3 region: CASTRTGGYGYTF. The sequenced DNA is TGTGCCAGCACTCGGACAGGGGGCTATGGCTACACCTTC.